These 9 T cell receptor beta chains originate from one sample sequenced in a study of blood T cell repertoires in COVID-19 (TCRdb year 2020). The library was made by the immunoSEQ multiplex PCR assay. TCRdb mirrors the immuneACCESS table, restricted to in-frame sequences. Some clones are absent from its copies; in checked studies, under half trace to an unresolved V gene, and the reason for the others is unknown. This sample gives a few hundred thousand clones in total; about 86% of them show up just once. The ten biggest clones cover 3% to 4.5% of the sample. Sample: PBMCs or T cells enriched from blood (not recorded which). All receptors derive from a woman aged 40 to 50 with acute COVID-19.

The chain recombines TRBV13 with TRBJ2-3, with TRBD2 matching 7 bases. Germline trimming cut 5 bases from V and 4 bases from J; bases unmatched to any gene: 18. CDR1 and CDR2 from the germline V gene are PRHDT and FYEKMQ (reference sequence). This CDR3 region has 18 residues. The CDR3 protein is CASSPSSGGPVPADTQYF. CDR3 DNA: TGTGCCAGCAGCCCTTCTAGCGGAGGGCCAGTTCCGGCAGATACGCAGTATTTT.

The chain combines TRBV7-2 with TRBJ2-5; D unclear. V was trimmed by 5 bases and J by 1 base, leaving 11 bases between them. The CDR3 has 14 amino acids. CDR1 and CDR2 from the germline V gene are SGHTA and FQGNSA. CDR3 loop: CASSASGGQETQYF. The CDR3 nucleotides read TGTGCCAGCAGCGCCTCCGGCGGCCAAGAGACCCAGTACTTC.

The rearrangement links TRBV27 to TRBJ1-2, with D possibly TRBD1 on 6 matching bases. The germline CDR1 and CDR2 sequences are MNHEY and SMNVEV (reference sequence). Trimming took 2 bases from V and 6 from J, leaving 13 bases between them. The CDR3 runs to 14 residues. The CDR3 DNA reads as TGTGCCAGCAGTTTAAACAGGGCCTTGAATGGCTACACCTTC. The encoded protein is CASSLNRALNGYTF.

The gene calls are TRBV5-6 and TRBJ2-3; 10 bases align to TRBD2. This CDR3 has 17 amino acids. Germline loops: CDR1 SGHDT, CDR2 YYEEEE. With 8 bases clipped from V and 0 bases from J, the junction kept 12 bases outside the gene matches. Written as DNA, the CDR3 is TGTGCCAGTCAGCGGGAGGGCCGCCTATTCAGCACAGATACGCAGTATTTT. This encodes CASQREGRLFSTDTQYF.

V is TRBV19 and J is TRBJ1-1; tentatively, D is TRBD1 (6 bases). The germline CDR1 and CDR2 sequences are LNHDA and SQIVND (reference sequence). Trimming removed 7 bases at V and 3 bases at J, with 15 bases between. This CDR3 contains 14 residues. The CDR3 DNA sequence: TGTGCCAGTAATGAGCGGGACATCGACACTGAAGCTTTCTTT. This sequence encodes CASNERDIDTEAFF. Supplemented by reference TRBV19 and TRBJ1-1, the full variable domain reads DGGITQSPKYLFRKEGQNVTLSCEQNLNHDAMYWYRQDPGQGLRLIYYSQIVNDFQKGDIAEGYSVSREKKESFPLTVTSAQKNPTAFYLCASNERDIDTEAFFGQGTRLTVV.

The V call is TRBV25-1, the J call TRBJ2-7; the match to TRBD2 covers 8 bases. The CDR3 sequence is 12 residues long. CDR1 and CDR2 (germline): MGHDK, SYGVNS. V lost 8 bases and J lost 9; bases outside the gene matches: 9. The CDR3 reads CASRGQREWQYF. The DNA for the CDR3 is TGTGCCAGCCGGGGCCAGCGGGAGTGGCAGTACTTC.

The chain is built from TRBV5-1 and TRBJ1-1, with a weak D call TRBD1 (6 bases). The ends were cut back, 4 bases at V and 1 base at J, with 14 bases in the middle. The CDR3 length is 15 residues. Per the germline V gene, CDR1 is SGHRS and CDR2 is YFSETQ. As DNA, the CDR3 is TGCGCCAGCAGCCTCCCCGGGACAAAGAACACTGAAGCTTTCTTT. It yields the protein CASSLPGTKNTEAFF. The full variable domain, with the rest looked up from reference TRBV5-1 and TRBJ1-1, is KAGVTQTPRYLIKTRGQQVTLSCSPISGHRSVSWYQQTPGQGLQFLFEYFSETQRNKGNFPGRFSGRQFSNSRSEMNVSTLELGDSALYLCASSLPGTKNTEAFFGQGTRLTVV.

The rearrangement uses TRBV13 and TRBJ2-4; TRBD2 aligns across 7 bases. V lost 5 bases to trimming and J lost 7 bases; unmatched junction nucleotides: 11. The CDR3 sequence is 15 residues long. Germline CDR1 and CDR2: PRHDT and FYEKMQ (reference sequence). The CDR3 bases are TGTGCCAGCAGCATCCCGACGGCGGGAGTGAACATTCAGTACTTC. This encodes CASSIPTAGVNIQYF.

CDR3: CASSGGLAAYNEQFF. The DNA for the CDR3 is TGTGCCAGCAGCGGGGGACTAGCGGCCTACAATGAGCAGTTCTTC. The chain links TRBV7-6 to TRBJ2-1; 11 bases fit TRBD2. Looked up from germline, CDR1 is SGHVS and CDR2 is FNYEAQ. The CDR3 extends over 15 amino acids. V lost 5 bases to trimming and J lost 2 bases; unmatched junction nucleotides: 2.